This TCR beta chain was found in a study of chemoradiotherapy in HPV16-positive cancers. Study results and caveats: HPV-responsive T-cell expansion during chemoradiotherapy was linked to improved recurrence-free survival in HPV16-positive patients. Non-HPV-specific T cells did not expand in tumors during treatment, whereas candidate HPV-specific clones and E7-related motifs did.

As for this clone: Its antigen remains unknown.

TCRdb keeps only in-frame clones here, not all; method: immunoSEQ multiplex PCR. The sample lists approximately 3,500 clones, around 74% occurring once. Germline CDR1 is SNHLY and CDR2 is FYNNEI. V trimming: 4 bases; J trimming: 7 bases; junction bases outside the gene matches: 6. The CDR3 is made up of 16 amino acids. Sample: tumor tissue, taken from a patient who underwent chemoradiotherapy. The source is a human donor with HPV-associated anogenital cancer. This chain joins TRBV2 and TRBJ2-2; TRBD2 matches 13 bases. The CDR3 spells CASSVTSGRAHGELFF. The CDR3 nucleotides read TGTGCCAGCAGTGTCACTAGCGGGAGGGCCCACGGGGAGCTGTTTTTT.